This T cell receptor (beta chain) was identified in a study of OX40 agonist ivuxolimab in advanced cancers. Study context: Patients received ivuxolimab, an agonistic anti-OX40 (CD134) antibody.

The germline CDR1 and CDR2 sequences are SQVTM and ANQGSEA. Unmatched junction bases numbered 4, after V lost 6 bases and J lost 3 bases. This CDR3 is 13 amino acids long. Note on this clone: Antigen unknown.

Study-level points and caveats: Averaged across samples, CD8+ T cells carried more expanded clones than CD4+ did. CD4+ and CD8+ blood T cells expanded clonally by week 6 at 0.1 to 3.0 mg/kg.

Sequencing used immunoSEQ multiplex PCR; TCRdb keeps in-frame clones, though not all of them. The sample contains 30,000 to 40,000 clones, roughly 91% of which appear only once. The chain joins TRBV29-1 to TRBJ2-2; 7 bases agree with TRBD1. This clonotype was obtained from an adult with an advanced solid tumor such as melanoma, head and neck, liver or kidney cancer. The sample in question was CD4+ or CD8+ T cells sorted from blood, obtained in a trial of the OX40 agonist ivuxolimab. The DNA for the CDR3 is TGCAGCGTGACAGGGTTTCACACCGGGGAGCTGTTTTTT. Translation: CSVTGFHTGELFF.